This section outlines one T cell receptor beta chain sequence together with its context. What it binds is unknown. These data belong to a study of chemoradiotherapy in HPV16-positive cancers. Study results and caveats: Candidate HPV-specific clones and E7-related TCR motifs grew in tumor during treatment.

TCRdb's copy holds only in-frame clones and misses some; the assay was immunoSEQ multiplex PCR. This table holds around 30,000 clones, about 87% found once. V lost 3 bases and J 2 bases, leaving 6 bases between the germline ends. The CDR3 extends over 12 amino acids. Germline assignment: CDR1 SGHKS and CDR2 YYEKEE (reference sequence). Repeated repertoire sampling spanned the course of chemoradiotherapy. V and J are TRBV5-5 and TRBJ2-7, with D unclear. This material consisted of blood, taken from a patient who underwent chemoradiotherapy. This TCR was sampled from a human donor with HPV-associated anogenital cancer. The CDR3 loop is CASSYNTYEQYF. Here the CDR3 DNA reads TGTGCCAGCAGCTACAATACCTACGAGCAGTACTTC.